These 19 T cell receptor beta chains were sequenced from one sample in a study of OX40 agonist ivuxolimab in advanced cancers. The assay was immunoSEQ multiplex PCR, and TCRdb's table has in-frame clones only and misses some. The data show roughly 64,000 clones, more than 85% seen once. The source was CD4+ or CD8+ T cells sorted from blood, collected in a trial of the OX40 agonist ivuxolimab. The receptor set was obtained from an adult with an advanced solid tumor such as melanoma, head and neck, liver or kidney cancer.

The chain employs TRBV5-6 and TRBJ2-5; TRBD1 matches 8 bases. The germline CDR1 and CDR2 sequences are SGHDT and YYEEEE. Losses at the gene ends were 4 bases for V and 5 bases for J; bases not matched to a gene: 7. CDR3 length: 14 amino acids. DNA of the CDR3: TGTGCCAGCAGCCGGGCAGGGGGCGCCGAGACCCAGTACTTC. Translation: CASSRAGGAETQYF.

V and J are TRBV5-1 and TRBJ1-1; the D gene is possibly TRBD1 (5 bases). Per germline, CDR1 SGHRS and CDR2 YFSETQ. The ends were cut back, 0 bases at V and 7 bases at J, with 19 bases in the middle. CDR3 length equals 16 residues. The CDR3 sequence is CASSLGASVAGSEAFF. The CDR3, as DNA: TGCGCCAGCAGCTTGGGAGCTTCAGTTGCAGGGAGTGAAGCTTTCTTT. The full variable domain, in which reference TRBV5-1 and TRBJ1-1 provide the parts outside the CDR3, is KAGVTQTPRYLIKTRGQQVTLSCSPISGHRSVSWYQQTPGQGLQFLFEYFSETQRNKGNFPGRFSGRQFSNSRSEMNVSTLELGDSALYLCASSLGASVAGSEAFFGQGTRLTVV.

The CDR3 coding sequence is TGTGCCATCAGTGCTGAGGGGGCATCCACCGGGGAGCTGTTTTTT. Protein sequence: CAISAEGASTGELFF. V is TRBV10-3 and J is TRBJ2-2, with 7 bases identical to TRBD1. Per germline, CDR1 ENHRY and CDR2 SYGVKD. V was pared by 4 bases and J by 4 bases, with 6 bases of the junction left unmatched. CDR3 length equals 15 residues.

The chain carries TRBV10-3 and TRBJ2-7; TRBD2 matches 12 bases. Trimming took 0 bases from V and 7 from J; bases not matched to a gene: 7. The CDR3 runs 16 residues. The V gene's germline CDR1 is ENHRY and CDR2 SYGVKD. The CDR3 DNA reads TGTGCCATCAGTGAGTCTGGCACTAGCGGGAGGCAAGAGCAGTACTTC. This sequence encodes CAISESGTSGRQEQYF.

The chain combines TRBV6-6 with TRBJ1-1, with a tentative D call TRBD1 (5 bases). The CDR3 loop spans 13 amino acids. Germline CDR1 and CDR2: MNHNY and SVGAGI (reference sequence). V was shortened by 5 bases and J by 1 base, with 8 bases between the two germline ends. CDR3 DNA: TGTGCCAGCAGTAGAGGACAGAACACTGAAGCTTTCTTT. It yields the protein CASSRGQNTEAFF.

The CDR3 bases are TGTGCCAGCAGCTTCTCTCTCCTAGCGGGCTACAATGAGCAGTTCTTC. The encoded protein is CASSFSLLAGYNEQFF. V gene TRBV7-9 combines with J gene TRBJ2-1; TRBD2 matches 8 bases. V was pared by 3 bases and J by 3 bases, with 7 bases of the junction left unmatched. The germline gives CDR1 SEHNR, CDR2 FQNEAQ (reference sequence). The CDR3 is 16 amino acids.

The J gene is TRBJ2-2, the V gene TRBV5-1; unclear D gene. V was pared by 0 bases and J by 0 bases, with 9 bases between. The CDR3 extends over 16 amino acids. Germline values: CDR1 SGHRS, CDR2 YFSETQ. CDR3 coding DNA: TGCGCCAGCAGCTTGGCTGTGGGGACGAACACCGGGGAGCTGTTTTTT. Translation gives CASSLAVGTNTGELFF.

This rearrangement joins TRBV19 to TRBJ2-6; D call uncertain. The length of the CDR3 is 14 residues. The V and J ends lost 4 bases and 0 bases respectively, with 4 bases between them. The germline V gene encodes CDR1 LNHDA and CDR2 SQIVND (reference sequence). The CDR3 sequence is CASSTNSGANVLTF. The CDR3 region has the DNA TGTGCCAGTAGTACCAACTCTGGGGCCAACGTCCTGACTTTC.

This clone was recorded once. V and J are TRBV30 and TRBJ2-2, with 9 bases that match TRBD2. Germline V gives CDR1 GTSNPN, CDR2 SVGIG (reference sequence). The CDR3 sequence is 16 residues long. Unmatched junction bases numbered 5, after V lost 3 bases and J lost 0 bases. The CDR3 region has the DNA TGTGCCTGGAGGCTGCGCGGGAGGGCGAACACCGGGGAGCTGTTTTTT. This translates into CAWRLRGRANTGELFF.

The rearrangement joins TRBV30 to TRBJ2-5; TRBD1 matches 7 bases. V shed 0 bases and J 13 bases; nucleotides not matched to a gene: 11. The germline gives CDR1 GTSNPN, CDR2 SVGIG (reference sequence). The CDR3 covers 13 residues. CDR3 loop: CAWSVNSGDSLYF. The CDR3, as DNA: TGTGCCTGGAGTGTAAACTCCGGGGACAGCCTGTACTTC. Using reference TRBV30 and TRBJ2-5 for the parts outside the CDR3, the full variable domain is SQTIHQWPATLVQPVGSPLSLECTVEGTSNPNLYWYRQAAGRGLQLLFYSVGIGQISSEVPQNLSASRPQDRQFILSSKKLLLSDSGFYLCAWSVNSGDSLYFGPGTRLLVL.

The chain has TRBV4-2 and TRBJ2-7; 10 bases align to TRBD2. With V trimmed by 3 bases and J by 4 bases, 6 bases remained unmatched. CDR1 is LGHNA, CDR2 YNFKEQ, per germline. The CDR3 runs to 15 residues. For the CDR3, the DNA is TGTGCCAGCAGCCATAGGACTAGCGGCCCTTACGAGCAGTACTTC. It translates to CASSHRTSGPYEQYF.

This chain's CDR3 is CASSIKRDWYNEQFF. DNA for the CDR3: TGCGCCAGCAGCATAAAGCGGGACTGGTACAATGAGCAGTTCTTC. The chain joins TRBV4-3 to TRBJ2-1; 7 bases match TRBD2. This CDR3 has 15 residues. J lost 4 bases, V lost 5 bases, and 8 bases had no gene match. The V gene's germline CDR1 is LGHNA and CDR2 YSLEER.

The chain is built from TRBV19 and TRBJ1-1; a weak D match, TRBD1 (5 bases). Trimming removed 1 base at V and 5 bases at J, with 11 bases between. There are 14 residues in the CDR3. CDR1 is LNHDA and CDR2 is SQIVND in the germline V gene (reference sequence). CDR3 sequence (DNA): TGTGCCAGTAGTATAGGGAGGGACGAGACTGAAGCTTTCTTT. It translates to CASSIGRDETEAFF.

V is TRBV4-2 and J is TRBJ2-5; TRBD2 might be the D (6 bases). V was pared by 0 bases and J by 5 bases, with 13 bases between. This CDR3 contains 15 residues. Germline CDR1 is LGHNA and CDR2 is YNFKEQ. Here the CDR3 reads CASSQDQGGTETQYF. The CDR3 nucleotides are TGTGCCAGCAGCCAAGATCAGGGAGGCACGGAGACCCAGTACTTC.

The chain is built from TRBV10-2 and TRBJ1-1; unclear D gene. V dropped 6 bases and J dropped 0 bases, with 11 bases sitting between them. The CDR3 is 14 amino acids. In germline, CDR1 is WSHSY, CDR2 SAAADI. CDR3 region: CASRSTRLNTEAFF. CDR3 coding DNA: TGCGCCAGCAGATCAACGAGATTGAACACTGAAGCTTTCTTT.

The CDR3, as DNA: TGTGCCAGCTCACCAGAGGCCGCCAGCACTAACTATGGCTACACCTTC. As protein: CASSPEAASTNYGYTF. V usage is TRBV18 and J usage is TRBJ1-2; D unclear. The CDR3 contains 16 residues. V shed 2 bases and J shed 0 bases, with 13 bases lying between them. Germline-derived CDR1 and CDR2 are KGHSH and LQKENI.

The V call is TRBV5-1, the J call TRBJ2-5; D may be TRBD1 or TRBD2 (6 bases each). This CDR3 has 16 residues. In germline, CDR1 is SGHRS, CDR2 YFSETQ. Trimming pared 4 bases from V and 2 bases from J, leaving 18 bases between. This CDR3 reads CASSATGTGAQETQYF. For the CDR3, the DNA is TGCGCCAGCAGCGCCACAGGGACGGGGGCACAAGAGACCCAGTACTTC.

In its sample, this clone was seen once. This chain connects TRBV25-1 to TRBJ2-3, with a possible D match to TRBD2 (5 bases). Deletions cut 1 base from V and 7 bases from J, with 9 bases between. CDR1 is MGHDK, CDR2 SYGVNS, per germline. This CDR3 has 13 residues. CDR3 nucleotide sequence: TGTGCCAGCAGTGAATCCCCGGGAAATACGCAGTATTTT. Its translation is CASSESPGNTQYF.

V gene TRBV18 combines with J gene TRBJ2-7; D possibly corresponds to TRBD1 (6 bases). V lost 0 bases, J lost 7 bases, and 16 bases lay in between. CDR1 is KGHSH, CDR2 LQKENI, per germline. The CDR3 runs to 15 residues. The CDR3 nucleotides are TGTGCCAGCTCACCACCGAGGGCAGGGGATGGGGAGCAGTACTTC. Protein product: CASSPPRAGDGEQYF.